One sample yielded the 24 T cell receptor beta chains listed below, sequenced in a study of response to subunit inactivated influenza vaccine. TCRdb reprocessed the RT-PCR reads with MiXCR, giving one entry per CDR3 protein. Of about 570,000 distinct CDR3 sequences in the sample, around 11% are singletons; the top ten hold approximately 10%. These data were likewise used in another study, on T cells expressing NK-cell markers. That source adds: With UMIs, 5'RACE template switching was used to make TCR beta cDNA.

Sample: PBMCs from blood, taken on the day of vaccination. These receptors were obtained from a man over 45 who received an inactivated influenza vaccine.

The chain recombines TRBV2 with TRBJ1-5; D may be TRBD1 (6 bases). This CDR3 is 14 amino acids long. In germline, CDR1 is SNHLY, CDR2 FYNNEI. Trimming removed 8 bases from V and 9 bases from J, with 20 bases in between. The CDR3 coding sequence is TGTGCCAGCTGTACGGAAGGACAAGGGGGGCCCCAGCATTTT. Translation: CASCTEGQGGPQHF. Full variable domain (outside the CDR3, taken from reference TRBV2 and TRBJ1-5): EPEVTQTPSHQVTQMGQEVILRCVPISNHLYFYWYRQILGQKVEFLVSFYNNEISEKSEIFDDQFSVERPDGSNFTLKIRSTKLEDSAMYFCASCTEGQGGPQHFGDGTRLSIL.

This clonotype was seen more than once but under ten times. This chain joins TRBV12-3 or TRBV12-4 and TRBJ2-7, with a possible D match to TRBD1 (5 bases). This CDR3 contains 13 residues. Trimming shortened V by 8 bases and J by 2 bases, and 13 bases separated the two germline ends. The CDR3 DNA reads as TGTGCCAGCCTGGGGCCTCCCGCCTACGAGCAGTACTTC. This translates into CASLGPPAYEQYF.

This clonotype was recorded a few times. The V and J genes are TRBV4-2 and TRBJ2-5; TRBD1 aligns across 7 bases. The CDR3 contains 14 residues. Germline V gene data show CDR1 as LGHNA and CDR2 as YNFKEQ. J was trimmed by 3 bases and V by 4 bases; bases with no gene match: 5. The CDR3 sequence is CASSPGTAKETQYF. In DNA form, the CDR3 reads TGTGCCAGCAGCCCCGGGACAGCAAAAGAGACCCAGTACTTC.

This clonotype was counted only a few times. J is TRBJ2-1 and V is TRBV27; D remains unclear. This CDR3 contains 14 residues. Trimming pared 4 bases from V and 0 bases from J, leaving 7 bases between. Germline V lookup: CDR1 MNHEY, CDR2 SMNVEV (reference sequence). The CDR3 here is CASSSGASYNEQFF. The CDR3 bases are TGTGCCAGCAGTTCAGGCGCCTCCTACAATGAGCAGTTCTTC.

This chain uses TRBV20-1 with TRBJ1-6; tentative D call: TRBD1 (5 bases). V lost 0 bases and J 10 bases, leaving 19 bases between the germline ends. The germline gives CDR1 DFQATT, CDR2 SNEGSKA (reference sequence). CDR3 length: 16 residues. Here the CDR3 DNA reads TGCAGTGCTAGAGAGGGCCAAAAGGGGTCAGGCTCACCCCTCCACTTT. Encoded protein: CSAREGQKGSGSPLHF.

This clonotype has more than one count but fewer than ten. V is TRBV7-9 and J is TRBJ2-3, with no clear D. CDR1 and CDR2 (germline): SEHNR, FQNEAQ (reference sequence). Between the trimmed V and J ends, which lost 4 bases and 2 bases, there was a span of 13 bases. The CDR3 has 15 residues. CDR3 region: CASSSGDTSTDTQYF. In DNA form, the CDR3 reads TGTGCCAGCAGCTCAGGAGACACTTCCACAGATACGCAGTATTTT. Full variable domain (outside the CDR3, taken from reference TRBV7-9 and TRBJ2-3): DTGVSQNPRHKITKRGQNVTFRCDPISEHNRLYWYRQTLGQGPEFLTYFQNEAQLEKSRLLSDRFSAERPKGSFSTLEIQRTEQGDSAMYLCASSSGDTSTDTQYFGPGTRLTVL.

This sequence joins TRBV20-1 and TRBJ1-5; D unclear. From germline, CDR1 is DFQATT and CDR2 SNEGSKA (reference sequence). This CDR3 contains 13 residues. The V and J ends lost 1 base and 7 bases respectively, with 11 bases between them. CDR3 sequence reads: CSARGPGWQPQHF. The CDR3 bases are TGCAGTGCTAGAGGACCGGGGTGGCAGCCCCAGCATTTT.

This clonotype appeared a few times. CDR3 nucleotide sequence: TGTGCCAGCAGTTCTGGTTCTGCGAACACCGGGGAGCTGTTTTTT. Its translation: CASSSGSANTGELFF. V and J are TRBV28 and TRBJ2-2; D is uncertain. Germline CDR1 reads MDHEN; CDR2 reads SYDVKM. CDR3 length: 15 amino acids. With 4 bases removed from V and 0 bases from J, the gap between germline ends came to 9 bases.

In its sample, this clonotype was seen once. J is TRBJ2-3 and V is TRBV4-2; 11 bases match TRBD2. CDR1 and CDR2 from the germline V gene are LGHNA and YNFKEQ. Trimming took 10 bases from V and 5 from J; bases not matched to a gene: 26. CDR3 length: 20 residues. The CDR3, as DNA: TGTGCCATGGGCCCCGGCCTCCTCTGCACTAGCGGGAGATTAAAAGATACGCAGTATTTT. It is translated as CAMGPGLLCTSGRLKDTQYF.

V is TRBV10-3 and J is TRBJ2-3, with 7 bases lining up with TRBD2. There are 14 residues in the CDR3. CDR1 is ENHRY, CDR2 SYGVKD, per germline. With 8 bases clipped from V and 0 bases from J, the junction kept 5 bases outside the gene matches. This chain's CDR3 is CAIGASGSTDTQYF. For the CDR3, the DNA is TGTGCCATCGGGGCTAGCGGTAGCACAGATACGCAGTATTTT.

The V gene is TRBV5-6, the J gene TRBJ2-5; D perhaps matches TRBD2 (6 bases). The CDR3 has 14 residues. V lost 3 bases and J lost 6, with 15 bases in between. CDR1 is SGHDT, CDR2 YYEEEE, per germline. The CDR3 DNA follows: TGTGCCAGCAGCTCCCACGCGGGGTGGAAGACCCAGTACTTC. Translation: CASSSHAGWKTQYF.

This clonotype was observed a handful of times. This chain uses TRBV15 with TRBJ2-3; no reliable D call. The germline CDR1 and CDR2 sequences are LNHNV and YYDKDF (reference sequence). CDR3 length equals 12 residues. The ends were cut back, 3 bases at V and 6 bases at J, with 7 bases in the middle. CDR3 in DNA: TGTGCCACCAGCAGGATACGGGATACGCAGTATTTT. Translation gives CATSRIRDTQYF.

The chain carries TRBV28 and TRBJ1-1, with 12 bases aligning to TRBD1. Trimming took 7 bases from V and 4 from J; bases not matched to a gene: 10. The CDR3 consists of 16 residues. In germline, CDR1 is MDHEN, CDR2 SYDVKM. The CDR3 nucleotides read TGTGCCAGCACGTCCGGGACAGGGGGCGCGCTCACTGAAGCTTTCTTT. Translation: CASTSGTGGALTEAFF.

The V and J genes are TRBV6-5 and TRBJ1-4; 8 bases are a match to TRBD1. Germline-derived CDR1 and CDR2 are MNHEY and SVGAGI. The CDR3 has 14 residues. The junction had 3 bases not matched to a gene; V was cut back by 2 bases and J by 7 bases. The CDR3 DNA is TGTGCCAGCAGTTACGCAGGGGGCGGTGAAAAACTGTTTTTT. This translates into CASSYAGGGEKLFF.

Ten or more counts support this clonotype. The genes are TRBV20-1 and TRBJ2-5, with a possible D match to TRBD2 (6 bases). CDR1 and CDR2 from the germline V gene are DFQATT and SNEGSKA (reference sequence). This CDR3 region has 15 residues. V was pared by 1 base and J by 3 bases, with 15 bases between. The CDR3 loop reads CSARAWGSGEETQYF. The CDR3 region has the DNA TGCAGTGCTAGAGCCTGGGGTAGCGGAGAAGAGACCCAGTACTTC.

V usage is TRBV6-5 and J usage is TRBJ2-1; 10 bases map to TRBD2. The CDR3 covers 16 residues. From germline, CDR1 is MNHEY and CDR2 SVGAGI. Trimming cost V 2 bases and J 7 bases; bases outside gene matches: 8. The DNA of the CDR3 is TGTGCCAGCAGTTACGGGCTAGCGGGAGAGTATAATGAGCAGTTCTTC. Its protein product is CASSYGLAGEYNEQFF.

This clonotype has a count of ten or more. V usage is TRBV2 and J usage is TRBJ2-1; 9 bases map to TRBD2. The trim removed 8 bases at V and 0 bases at J, leaving 5 bases unmatched. In germline, CDR1 is SNHLY, CDR2 FYNNEI. The CDR3 loop spans 15 amino acids. In nucleotides, the CDR3 is TGTGCCAGCTCAGCGGGGGGCAGCTCCTACAATGAGCAGTTCTTC. Translating gives CASSAGGSSYNEQFF.

This clonotype has just a few counts. The rearrangement joins TRBV15 to TRBJ1-4; D possibly corresponds to TRBD1 (5 bases). CDR3 length: 13 amino acids. CDR1 and CDR2 (germline): LNHNV, YYDKDF (reference sequence). V was trimmed by 5 bases and J by 7 bases, leaving 11 bases between them. For the CDR3, the DNA is TGTGCCACCAGCGTCGGGGGTGGTGAAAAACTGTTTTTT. As protein: CATSVGGGEKLFF.

The chain is built from TRBV4-1 and TRBJ1-1; weak D call: TRBD1 (6 bases). V lost 4 bases, J lost 2 bases, and 23 bases lay in between. Germline CDR1 and CDR2: MGHRA and YSYEKL. CDR3 length: 18 residues. The CDR3 sequence: CASSLGWTDLLPNTEAFF. The CDR3 DNA follows: TGCGCCAGCAGCCTAGGTTGGACAGATTTATTACCAAACACTGAAGCTTTCTTT.

This clonotype was seen a handful of times. This chain connects TRBV29-1 to TRBJ2-1, with TRBD1 matching over 11 bases. V shed 7 bases and J 2 bases; nucleotides not matched to a gene: 1. This CDR3 has 13 residues. In germline, CDR1 is SQVTM, CDR2 ANQGSEA. The CDR3 DNA reads as TGCAGCGGGACAGGGGGCGCCTACAATGAGCAGTTCTTC. Amino acids: CSGTGGAYNEQFF.

The chain carries TRBV7-2 and TRBJ1-1; D possibly corresponds to TRBD1 (6 bases). Germline values: CDR1 SGHTA, CDR2 FQGNSA. V lost 5 bases to trimming and J lost 4 bases, with 17 bases between them. The CDR3 covers 15 residues. CDR3 region: CASSLEGGRTTEAFF. The CDR3 DNA follows: TGTGCCAGCAGCCTAGAGGGGGGGCGGACCACTGAAGCTTTCTTT.

The rearrangement uses TRBV6-2 or TRBV6-3 and TRBJ1-2; no reliable D call. The CDR3 sequence is 14 residues long. Germline V lookup: CDR1 MNHEY, CDR2 SVGEGT. The V gene lost 9 bases and the J gene lost 2 bases, with 16 bases spanning the gap. CDR3 sequence reads: CARTQRRQNYGYTF. The CDR3 DNA sequence: TGTGCCAGAACCCAGAGGAGGCAGAACTATGGCTACACCTTC.

The V call is TRBV15, the J call TRBJ2-3; D is ambiguous. The germline CDR1 and CDR2 sequences are LNHNV and YYDKDF (reference sequence). V dropped 0 bases and J dropped 6 bases, with 7 bases sitting between them. The CDR3 sequence is 13 residues long. CDR3: CATSRDPMDTQYF. CDR3 bases: TGTGCCACCAGCAGAGATCCGATGGATACGCAGTATTTT.

This clonotype was seen only a few times. This chain joins TRBV6-1 and TRBJ2-1; TRBD1 might be the D (6 bases). The CDR3 consists of 14 residues. Germline values: CDR1 MNHNS, CDR2 SASEGT. V was shortened by 6 bases and J by 6 bases, with 15 bases between the two germline ends. The CDR3 loop reads CASSIGTGPNEQFF. CDR3 bases: TGTGCCAGCAGCATTGGTACAGGGCCCAATGAGCAGTTCTTC.